This record looks at one T cell receptor (beta chain) sequence and its context. TCRdb's copy holds only in-frame clones and misses some; the assay was immunoSEQ multiplex PCR. The sample lists about 240,000 clones, about 86% seen once, with more than 9.5% in the top ten. Germline trimming cut 7 bases from V and 4 bases from J; bases unmatched to any gene: 5. CDR3 length: 14 residues. The V gene's germline CDR1 is MNHEY and CDR2 SVGAGI. This sample was included in a study of blood T cell repertoires in COVID-19. Study background: T cells, B-cell-depleted T cells, or PBMCs provided the cDNA or gDNA that served as material.

This chain joins TRBV6-5 and TRBJ1-4; 8 nucleotides line up with TRBD1. Sequenced sample: peripheral blood. The receptor was derived from a woman older than 75 with acute or convalescent COVID-19. CDR3 nucleotides: TGTGCCAGCATTCAGGGGGCAGATAATGAAAAACTGTTTTTT. The encoded protein is CASIQGADNEKLFF.